This T cell receptor (beta chain) was identified during a study of T cell repertoires in cytomegalovirus infection. TCRdb analysed the reads with MiXCR anew, one entry per CDR3 protein. The sample contains about half a million distinct CDR3 sequences, approximately 46% of which appear only once. With respect to this clonotype: Its antigen remains unknown.

The source was cultured PBMCs, collected from culture after CMV antigen stimulation. The TCR comes from a human donor in good health (CMV status not recorded). Some clones in this sample may be carry-over from other donors' samples.

Here the CDR3 reads CASSPRTGLEQYF. The CDR3 nucleotides read TGTGCCAGCAGCCCCAGGACAGGGCTGGAGCAGTACTTC. The gene calls are TRBV7-4 and TRBJ2-7; 8 bases fit TRBD1. Germline CDR1 SGHVT, CDR2 SQSDAQ. This CDR3 is 13 amino acids long. V shed 5 bases and J 7 bases; nucleotides not matched to a gene: 7.